This T cell receptor (beta chain) was documented in a study of T cells in Graves' hyperthyroidism and ophthalmopathy. The wider study: Pretreatment peripheral blood was obtained at initial diagnosis.

Clinical symptoms, serum thyroxine, TRAb, thyroid ultrasound and orbital computed tomography established diagnosis. V lost 7 bases and J lost 11; bases outside the gene matches: 11. Germline CDR1 is MNHEY and CDR2 is SVGAGI. The CDR3 covers 14 residues. Amplified TCR beta CDR3 regions came from RNA transcripts. HTBI primers were used for first-round RT-PCR of the TCR CDR3. TCRdb used MiXCR to reprocess the multiplex PCR reads, holding one entry per CDR3 protein. The sample shows more than 350,000 distinct CDR3 sequences, over 12% of them seen only once. This clonotype turned up a few times. Sequencing was done on a sample of blood. The sequence came from a woman aged 55-70 years with Graves' ophthalmopathy. The V and J genes are TRBV6-5 and TRBJ1-6; 7 bases are shared with TRBD1. CDR3 DNA: TGTGCCAGCACCAAAGGGGACAGAACGACACCCCTCCACTTT. This sequence encodes CASTKGDRTTPLHF.